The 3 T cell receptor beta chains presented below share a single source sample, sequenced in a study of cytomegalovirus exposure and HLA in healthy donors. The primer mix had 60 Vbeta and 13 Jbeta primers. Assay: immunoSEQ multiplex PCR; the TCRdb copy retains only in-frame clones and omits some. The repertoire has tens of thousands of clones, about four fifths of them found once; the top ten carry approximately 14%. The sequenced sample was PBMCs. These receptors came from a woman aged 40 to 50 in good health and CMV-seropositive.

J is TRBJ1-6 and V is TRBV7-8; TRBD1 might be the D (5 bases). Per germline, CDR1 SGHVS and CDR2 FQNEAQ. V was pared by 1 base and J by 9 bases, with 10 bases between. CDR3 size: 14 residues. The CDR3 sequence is CASSLGGRASPLHF. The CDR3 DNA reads TGTGCCAGCAGCTTAGGTGGCAGGGCTTCACCCCTCCACTTT.

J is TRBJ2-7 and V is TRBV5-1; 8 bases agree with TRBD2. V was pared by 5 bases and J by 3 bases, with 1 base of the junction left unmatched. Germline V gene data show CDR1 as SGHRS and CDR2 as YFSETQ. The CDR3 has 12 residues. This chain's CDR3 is CASSGTSYEQYF. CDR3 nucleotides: TGCGCCAGCAGTGGGACTAGCTACGAGCAGTACTTC.

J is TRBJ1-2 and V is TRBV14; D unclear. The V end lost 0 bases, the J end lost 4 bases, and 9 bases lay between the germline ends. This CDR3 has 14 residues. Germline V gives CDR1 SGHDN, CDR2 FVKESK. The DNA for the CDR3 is TGTGCCAGCAGCCAAGACGGAGCGTTCTATGGCTACACCTTC. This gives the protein CASSQDGAFYGYTF.